The present T cell receptor (beta chain) was sequenced within a study of prognosis after radiotherapy for stage I lung cancer. About the research overall: Stage I non-small cell lung cancer patients were enrolled between 2018 and 2019.

This clonotype was recorded many times. CDR1 and CDR2 from the germline V gene are SGDLS and YYNGEE. The CDR3 loop spans 15 amino acids. V lost 4 bases, J lost 4 bases, and 4 bases stayed unmatched. Template was genomic DNA; TCR beta CDR3 amplified in two multiplex PCR rounds. Each TRBV and TRBJ gene had its own primer in the first PCR round. TCRdb reanalysed the multiplex PCR reads using MiXCR and keeps one entry per CDR3 protein. The profile shows 23,000 or so distinct CDR3 sequences, roughly 34% of them singletons. This receptor was identified in a donor aged 50 or older with non-small cell lung cancer. The J gene is TRBJ2-1, the V gene TRBV9; 11 bases are a match to TRBD2. The input for sequencing was PBMCs, taken before or after stereotactic body radiation therapy (not recorded which). For the CDR3, the DNA is TGTGCCAGCAGCCCACGACTAGCGGGATACAATGAGCAGTTCTTC. It specifies CASSPRLAGYNEQFF. The full variable domain, with the rest looked up from reference TRBV9 and TRBJ2-1, is DSGVTQTPKHLITATGQRVTLRCSPRSGDLSVYWYQQSLDQGLQFLIQYYNGEERAKGNILERFSAQQFPDLHSELNLSSLELGDSALYFCASSPRLAGYNEQFFGPGTRLTVL.